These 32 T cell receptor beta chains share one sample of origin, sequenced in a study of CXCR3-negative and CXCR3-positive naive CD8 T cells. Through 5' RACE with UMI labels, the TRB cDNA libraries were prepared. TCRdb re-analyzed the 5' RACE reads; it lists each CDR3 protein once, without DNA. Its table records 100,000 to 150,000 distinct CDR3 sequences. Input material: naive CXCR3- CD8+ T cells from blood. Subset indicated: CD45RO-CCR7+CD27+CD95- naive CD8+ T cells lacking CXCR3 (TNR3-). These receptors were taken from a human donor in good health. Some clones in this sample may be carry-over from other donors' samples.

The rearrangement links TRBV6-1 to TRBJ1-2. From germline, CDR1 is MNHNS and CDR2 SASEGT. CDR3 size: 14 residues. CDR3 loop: CASSEAGTSYGYTF.

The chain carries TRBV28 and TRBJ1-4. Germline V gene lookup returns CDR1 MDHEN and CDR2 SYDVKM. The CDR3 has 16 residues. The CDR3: CASSPHAGVGNEKLFF. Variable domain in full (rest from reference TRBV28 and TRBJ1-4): DVKVTQSSRYLVKRTGEKVFLECVQDMDHENMFWYRQDPGLGLRLIYFSYDVKMKEKGDIPEGYSVSREKKERFSLILESASTNQTSMYLCASSPHAGVGNEKLFFGSGTQLSVL.

The CDR3 loop is CASSLSPDLYEQYF. V usage is TRBV5-1 and J usage is TRBJ2-7. The germline V gene has CDR1 SGHRS and CDR2 YFSETQ. There are 14 residues in the CDR3.

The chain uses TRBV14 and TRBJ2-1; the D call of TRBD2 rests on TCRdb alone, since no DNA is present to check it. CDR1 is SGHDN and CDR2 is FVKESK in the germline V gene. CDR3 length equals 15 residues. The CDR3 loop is CASSPTWGSKNEQFF.

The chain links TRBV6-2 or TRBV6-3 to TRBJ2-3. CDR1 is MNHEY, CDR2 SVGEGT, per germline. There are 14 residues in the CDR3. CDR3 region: CASSQPTSSDTQYF.

Here the CDR3 reads CASSPFPGLEETQYF. This rearrangement joins TRBV11-2 to TRBJ2-5; the TCRdb D gene call, TRBD2, has no DNA to confirm it. Germline V CDR1 and CDR2: SGHAT, FQNNGV. CDR3 length: 15 residues.

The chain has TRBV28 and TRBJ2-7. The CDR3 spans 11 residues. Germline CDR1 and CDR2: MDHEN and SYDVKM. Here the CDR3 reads CASSRQYEQYF.

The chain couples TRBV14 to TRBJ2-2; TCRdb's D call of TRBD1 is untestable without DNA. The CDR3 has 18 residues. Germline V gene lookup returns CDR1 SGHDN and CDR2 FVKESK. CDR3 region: CASSQWGELTANTWELFF.

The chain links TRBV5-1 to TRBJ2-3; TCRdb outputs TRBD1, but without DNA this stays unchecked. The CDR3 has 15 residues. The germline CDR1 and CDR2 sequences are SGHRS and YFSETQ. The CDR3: CASSLAWIGEDTQYF.

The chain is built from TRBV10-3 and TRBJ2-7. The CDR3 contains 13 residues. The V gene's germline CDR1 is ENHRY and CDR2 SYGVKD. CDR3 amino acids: CAISDSNNYEQYF.

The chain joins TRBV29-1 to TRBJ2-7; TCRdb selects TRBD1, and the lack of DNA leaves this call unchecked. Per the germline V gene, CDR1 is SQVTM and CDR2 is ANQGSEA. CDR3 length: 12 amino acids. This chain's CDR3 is CSATGGPYEQYF.

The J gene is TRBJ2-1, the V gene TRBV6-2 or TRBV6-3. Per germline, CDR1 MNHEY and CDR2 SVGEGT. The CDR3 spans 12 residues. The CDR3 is CASSYSIYEQFF.

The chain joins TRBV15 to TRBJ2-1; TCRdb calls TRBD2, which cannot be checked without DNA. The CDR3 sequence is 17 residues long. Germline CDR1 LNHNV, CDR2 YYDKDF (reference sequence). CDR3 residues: CATSRDKRRAGNNEQFF.

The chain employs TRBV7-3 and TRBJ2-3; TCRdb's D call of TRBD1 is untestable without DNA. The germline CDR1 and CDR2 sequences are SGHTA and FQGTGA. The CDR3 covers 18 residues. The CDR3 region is CASSLTGNRGIFADTQYF.

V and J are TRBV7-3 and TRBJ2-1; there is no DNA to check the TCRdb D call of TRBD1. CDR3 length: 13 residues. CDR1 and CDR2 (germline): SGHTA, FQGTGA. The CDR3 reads CASSSGHINEQFF.

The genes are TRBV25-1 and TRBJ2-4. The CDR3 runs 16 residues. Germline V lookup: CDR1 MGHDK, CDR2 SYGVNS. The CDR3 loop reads CASSAENDLTGDIQYF. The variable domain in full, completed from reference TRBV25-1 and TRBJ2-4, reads EADIYQTPRYLVIGTGKKITLECSQTMGHDKMYWYQQDPGMELHLIHYSYGVNSTEKGDLSSESTVSRIRTEHFPLTLESARPSHTSQYLCASSAENDLTGDIQYFGAGTRLSVL.

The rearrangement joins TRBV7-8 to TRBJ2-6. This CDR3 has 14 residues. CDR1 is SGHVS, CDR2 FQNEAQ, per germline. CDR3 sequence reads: CASHGLSGANVLTF.

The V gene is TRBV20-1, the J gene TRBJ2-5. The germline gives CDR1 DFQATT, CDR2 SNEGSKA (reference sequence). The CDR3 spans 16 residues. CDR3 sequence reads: CSARYFSGRFKETQYF.

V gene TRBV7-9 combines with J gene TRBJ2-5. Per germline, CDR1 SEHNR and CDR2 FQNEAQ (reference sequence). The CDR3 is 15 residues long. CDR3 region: CASSLGLTTQETQYF.

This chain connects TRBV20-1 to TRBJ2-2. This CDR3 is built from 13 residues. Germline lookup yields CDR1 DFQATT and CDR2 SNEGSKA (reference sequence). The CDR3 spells CSAKTTNTGELFF.

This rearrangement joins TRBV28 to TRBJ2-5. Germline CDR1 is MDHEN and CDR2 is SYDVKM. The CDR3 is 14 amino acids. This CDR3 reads CASSMVSWGETQYF.

CDR3 in amino acids: CASSDGQGVSYEQYF. The genes are TRBV9 and TRBJ2-7; TCRdb gives TRBD1 as the D gene, but with no DNA this cannot be confirmed. The CDR3 consists of 15 residues. In germline, CDR1 is SGDLS, CDR2 YYNGEE.

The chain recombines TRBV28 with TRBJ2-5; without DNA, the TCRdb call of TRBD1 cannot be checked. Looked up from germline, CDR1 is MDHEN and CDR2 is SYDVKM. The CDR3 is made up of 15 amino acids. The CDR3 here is CASSFQGARWETQYF.

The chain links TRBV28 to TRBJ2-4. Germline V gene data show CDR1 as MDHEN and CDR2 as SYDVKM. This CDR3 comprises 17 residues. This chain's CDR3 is CASSLLCRLKAKNIQYF.

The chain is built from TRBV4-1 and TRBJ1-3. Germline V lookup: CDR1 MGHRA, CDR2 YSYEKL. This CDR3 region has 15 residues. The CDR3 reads CASSLKQGSGNTIYF.

Here the CDR3 reads CSVEGQGTSGEKLFF. J is TRBJ1-4 and V is TRBV29-1. The germline gives CDR1 SQVTM, CDR2 ANQGSEA. This CDR3 spans 15 amino acids.

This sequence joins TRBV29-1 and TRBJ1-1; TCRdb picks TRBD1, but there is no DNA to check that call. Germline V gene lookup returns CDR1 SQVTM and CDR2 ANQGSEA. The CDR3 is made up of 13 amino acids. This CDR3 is CSVPWTGSTEAFF.

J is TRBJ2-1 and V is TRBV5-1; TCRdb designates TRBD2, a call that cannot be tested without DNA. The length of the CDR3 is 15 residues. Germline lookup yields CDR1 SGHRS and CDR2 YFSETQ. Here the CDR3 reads CASGLAGDYYNEQFF. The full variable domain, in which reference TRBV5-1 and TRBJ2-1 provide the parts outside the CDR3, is KAGVTQTPRYLIKTRGQQVTLSCSPISGHRSVSWYQQTPGQGLQFLFEYFSETQRNKGNFPGRFSGRQFSNSRSEMNVSTLELGDSALYLCASGLAGDYYNEQFFGPGTRLTVL.

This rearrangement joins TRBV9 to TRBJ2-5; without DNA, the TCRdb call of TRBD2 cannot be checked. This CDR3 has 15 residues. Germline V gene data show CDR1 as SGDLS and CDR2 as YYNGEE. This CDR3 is CASSVGLAVEETQYF.

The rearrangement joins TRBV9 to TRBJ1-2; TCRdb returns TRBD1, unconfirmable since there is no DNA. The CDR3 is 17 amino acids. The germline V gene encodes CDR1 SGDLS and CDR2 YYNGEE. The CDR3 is CASSTPPRDGLNYGYTF.

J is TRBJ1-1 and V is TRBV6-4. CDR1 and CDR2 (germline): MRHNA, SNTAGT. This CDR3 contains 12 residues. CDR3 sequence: CASRDYMGEAFF.

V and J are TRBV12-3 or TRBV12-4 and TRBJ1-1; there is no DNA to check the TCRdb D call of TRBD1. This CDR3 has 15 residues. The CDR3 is CASSFGSGLNTEAFF.